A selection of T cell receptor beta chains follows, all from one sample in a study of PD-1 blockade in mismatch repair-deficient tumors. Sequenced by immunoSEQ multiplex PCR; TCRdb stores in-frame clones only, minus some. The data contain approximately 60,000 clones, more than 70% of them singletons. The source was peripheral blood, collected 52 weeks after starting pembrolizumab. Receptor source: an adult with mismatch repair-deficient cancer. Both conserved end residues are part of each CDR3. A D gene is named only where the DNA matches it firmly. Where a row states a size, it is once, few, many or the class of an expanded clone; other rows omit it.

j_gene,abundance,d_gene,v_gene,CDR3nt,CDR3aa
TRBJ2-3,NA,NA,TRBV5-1,TGCGCCAGCAGCTTGGTGGTATTAGCGGAAGGACGAGATACGCAGTATTTT,CASSLVVLAEGRDTQYF
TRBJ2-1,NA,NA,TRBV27,TGTGCCAGCAGTACCAGACAGGCGGGTGAGCAGTTCTTC,CASSTRQAGEQFF
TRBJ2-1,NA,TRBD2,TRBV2,TGTGCCAGCAGTTCACTAGCGGGAGGGGGCAATGAGCAGTTCTTC,CASSSLAGGGNEQFF
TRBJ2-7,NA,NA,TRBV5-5,TGTGCCAGCAGCTTGATAGACCTAGCGCCTTACGAGCAGTACTTC,CASSLIDLAPYEQYF
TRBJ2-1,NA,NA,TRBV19,TGTGCCAGTAAGTCTCCGAGGAGCGACTACAATGAGCAGTTCTTC,CASKSPRSDYNEQFF
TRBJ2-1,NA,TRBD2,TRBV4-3,TGCGCCAGCAGCCAAGTGGGACTAGCGGGAGGGCCTGGGGAGCAGTTCTTC,CASSQVGLAGGPGEQFF
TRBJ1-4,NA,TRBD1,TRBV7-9,TGTGCCAGCAGTCCTCAGGGGGCGATTTATGAAAAACTGTTTTTT,CASSPQGAIYEKLFF
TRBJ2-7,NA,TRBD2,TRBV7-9,TGTGCCAGCAGCTTGGGGGGGGAACTAGCGGATTACGAGCAGTACTTC,CASSLGGELADYEQYF
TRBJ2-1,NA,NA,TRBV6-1,TGTGCCAGCAGTGATGCCCAGGATTACAATGAGCAGTTCTTC,CASSDAQDYNEQFF
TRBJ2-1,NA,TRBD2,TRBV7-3,TGTGCCAGCAGTCCGTCACTAGCGGGAAAACTCCCAGGGTACAATGAGCAGTTCTTC,CASSPSLAGKLPGYNEQFF
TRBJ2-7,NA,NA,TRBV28,TGTGCCAGCAGAACAACAGAATCCTACGAGCAGTACTTC,CASRTTESYEQYF
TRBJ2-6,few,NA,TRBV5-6,TGTGCCAGCATCCCCGGTGGGGCTGGGGCCAACGTCCTGACTTTC,CASIPGGAGANVLTF
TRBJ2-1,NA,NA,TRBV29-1,TGCAGCGTTGAGCGCCGGGGCAATGAGCAGTTCTTC,CSVERRGNEQFF
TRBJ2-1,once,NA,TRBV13,TGTGCCAGCAGCTCCCGACTGGAGGCGGGATATTATGGTGAGCAGTTCTTC,CASSSRLEAGYYGEQFF
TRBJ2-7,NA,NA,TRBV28,TGTGCCAGCAGTTTCTCAACCTACGAGCAGTACTTC,CASSFSTYEQYF
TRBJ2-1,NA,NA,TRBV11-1,TGTGCCAGCAGCTTAGGGTACAATGAGCAGTTCTTC,CASSLGYNEQFF
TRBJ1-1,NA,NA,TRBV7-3,TGTGCCAGCAGCTTTTCCGGGGCCGGGAACACTGAAGCTTTCTTT,CASSFSGAGNTEAFF
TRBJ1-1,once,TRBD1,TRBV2,TGTGCCAGCAGCCCCGGGACAGGCATGAACACTGAAGCTTTCTTT,CASSPGTGMNTEAFF
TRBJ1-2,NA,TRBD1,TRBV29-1,TGCAGCGTTGTGGGACAGGGAAACTATGGCTACACCTTC,CSVVGQGNYGYTF
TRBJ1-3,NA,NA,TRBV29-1,TGCAGCGTCCCCGAGGGGGGTTCTGGAAACACCATATATTTT,CSVPEGGSGNTIYF
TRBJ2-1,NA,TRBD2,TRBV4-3,TGCGCCAGCGCACCGGGACTAGCGGGAGGGAGCTCCTACAATGAGCAGTTCTTC,CASAPGLAGGSSYNEQFF
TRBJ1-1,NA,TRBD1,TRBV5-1,TGCGCCAGCAGCCCGGGACAGGGGAACACTGAAGCTTTCTTT,CASSPGQGNTEAFF
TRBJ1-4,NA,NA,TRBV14,TGTGCCAGCAGCCAGACAATGGGGATTAATGAAAAACTGTTTTTT,CASSQTMGINEKLFF
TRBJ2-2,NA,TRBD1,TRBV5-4,TGTGCCAGCAGCTTGGACAGGGGGCCCGGGGAGCTGTTTTTT,CASSLDRGPGELFF
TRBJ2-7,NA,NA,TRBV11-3,TGTGCCAGCAGCTTAGATCCAGGGGATCAGTACGAGCAGTACTTC,CASSLDPGDQYEQYF
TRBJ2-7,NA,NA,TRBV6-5,TGTGCCAGCAGTTACTCCAGTCTAAGAGAGGGGGAGCAGTACTTC,CASSYSSLREGEQYF
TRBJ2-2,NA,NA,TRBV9,TGTGCCAGCAGCGTTCCTGCCAGGGGATCGAACACCGGGGAGCTGTTTTTT,CASSVPARGSNTGELFF
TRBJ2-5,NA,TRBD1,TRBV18,TGTGCCAGCTCACCGGGACAGCAAGAGACCCAGTACTTC,CASSPGQQETQYF
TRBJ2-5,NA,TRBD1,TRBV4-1,TGCGCCAGCAGCCAAGAGAAGGGGGCGCATGAGACCCAGTACTTC,CASSQEKGAHETQYF
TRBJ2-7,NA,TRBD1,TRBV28,TGTGCCAGCAGTCCACTAGACAGGGATTACGAGCAGTACTTC,CASSPLDRDYEQYF
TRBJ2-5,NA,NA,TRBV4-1,TGCGCCGCTGGGGTCCCCGAGTACCAAGAGACCCAGTACTTC,CAAGVPEYQETQYF
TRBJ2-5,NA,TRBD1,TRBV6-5,TGTGCCAGCAGTTACCGGGGACAGCCACAAGAGACCCAGTACTTC,CASSYRGQPQETQYF
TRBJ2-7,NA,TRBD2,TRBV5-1,TGCGCCAGCAGCTTGGGACTAGCGGGAGTGAGGCCCTACGAGCAGTACTTC,CASSLGLAGVRPYEQYF
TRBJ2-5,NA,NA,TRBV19,TGTGCCAGTAGTACTTACCGGGAAACTAAAGAGACCCAGTACTTC,CASSTYRETKETQYF
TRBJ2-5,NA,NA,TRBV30,TGTGCCTGGAGTGTACCGGGCAGGTCCTTTGAGACCCAGTACTTC,CAWSVPGRSFETQYF
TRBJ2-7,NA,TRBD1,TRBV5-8,TGTGCCAGCAGCTTGCTGGACAGGGGGCGCGAGCAGTACTTC,CASSLLDRGREQYF
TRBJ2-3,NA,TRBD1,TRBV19,TGTGCCAGTAAAGGGACAGGTGGCACAGATACGCAGTATTTT,CASKGTGGTDTQYF
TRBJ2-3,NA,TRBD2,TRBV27,TGTGCCAGCAGTCCCAAGCCTAGCGGGACAGATACGCAGTATTTT,CASSPKPSGTDTQYF
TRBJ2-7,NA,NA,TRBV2,TGTGCCAGCAGTGTGACCGGTTACGAGCAGTACTTC,CASSVTGYEQYF
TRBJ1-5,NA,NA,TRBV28,TGTGCCAGCAGTCCGAACGATAGGACAGCCTCCCCTCAGCCCCAGCATTTT,CASSPNDRTASPQPQHF
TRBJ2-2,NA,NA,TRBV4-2,TGTGCCAGCGAGGAGAACACCGGGGAGCTGTTTTTT,CASEENTGELFF
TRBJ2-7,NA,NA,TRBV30,TGTGCCTGGAGCGAAGTGACCTACGAGCAGTACTTC,CAWSEVTYEQYF
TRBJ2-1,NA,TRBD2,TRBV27,TGTGCCAGCAGCCCTCTAGCGGGTAGCTCCTACAATGAGCAGTTCTTC,CASSPLAGSSYNEQFF
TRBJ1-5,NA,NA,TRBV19,TGTGCCAGTAGTATAACCAGCGACGCGTATCAGCCCCAGCATTTT,CASSITSDAYQPQHF
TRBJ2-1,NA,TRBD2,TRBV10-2,TGCGCCAGCAGGGGCGGGGCGGGAGCATTAAATGAGCAGTTCTTC,CASRGGAGALNEQFF